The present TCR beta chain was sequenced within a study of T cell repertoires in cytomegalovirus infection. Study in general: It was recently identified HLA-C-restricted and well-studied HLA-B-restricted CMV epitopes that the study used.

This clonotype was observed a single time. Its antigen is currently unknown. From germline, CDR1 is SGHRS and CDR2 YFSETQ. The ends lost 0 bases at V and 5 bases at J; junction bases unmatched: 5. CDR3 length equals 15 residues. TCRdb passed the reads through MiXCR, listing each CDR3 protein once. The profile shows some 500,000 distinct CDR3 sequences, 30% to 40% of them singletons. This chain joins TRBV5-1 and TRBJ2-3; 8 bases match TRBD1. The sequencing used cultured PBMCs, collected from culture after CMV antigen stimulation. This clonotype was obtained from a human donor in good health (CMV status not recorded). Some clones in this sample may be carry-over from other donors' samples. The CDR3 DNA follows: TGCGCCAGCAGCTTGGAGGACAGGGTTGGAGATACGCAGTATTTT. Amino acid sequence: CASSLEDRVGDTQYF.